This T cell receptor (beta chain) stems from a study of OX40 agonist ivuxolimab in advanced cancers. Points from the study as a whole: The CD4+ and CD8+ T cells in the blood had expanded clonally by week 6 at 0.1 to 3.0 mg/kg.

Germline CDR1 SNHLY, CDR2 FYNNEI. V trimming: 7 bases; J trimming: 0 bases; junction bases outside the gene matches: 4. The CDR3 covers 15 residues. A word on this clone: What it recognizes is unknown.

TCRdb keeps only in-frame clones here, not all; method: immunoSEQ multiplex PCR. The sample carries 65,000 to 75,000 clones, roughly 81% recorded once. This chain joins TRBV2 and TRBJ2-2, with 8 bases fitting TRBD2. This clonotype was obtained from an adult with an advanced solid tumor such as melanoma, head and neck, liver or kidney cancer. The specimen was CD4+ or CD8+ T cells sorted from blood, collected in a trial of the OX40 agonist ivuxolimab. CDR3 loop: CASNPAGANTGELFF. In DNA form, the CDR3 reads TGTGCCAGCAATCCAGCGGGAGCGAACACCGGGGAGCTGTTTTTT.